This section outlines one T cell receptor beta chain sequence together with its context. This entry is derived from a study of CD8 T cells in Susac syndrome. The T cells that were sequenced for TCR beta were CD8+ and CD4+ cells from blood. The CD8+ and CD4+ T cells were isolated magnetically using a negative isolation approach, whereas the TEMRA cells were enriched by FACS. Random-hexamer reverse transcription was applied to roughly 0.5 to 1 ug RNA. Amplification of TCR beta CDR3 was carried out by immunoSEQ multiplex PCR, which covered 54 Vbeta and 13 Jbeta segments. TCRdb reanalysed the immunoSEQ multiplex PCR reads using MiXCR and keeps one entry per CDR3 protein. The repertoire holds 200,000 or so distinct CDR3 sequences, with 90% to 96% as singletons. V was shortened by 6 bases and J by 9 bases, with 18 bases between the two germline ends. CDR1 MNHEY and CDR2 SMNVEV come from the germline V gene (reference sequence). The CDR3 consists of 15 residues.

The sequencing input was CD4+ T cells from PBMCs. The chain couples TRBV27 to TRBJ1-6; TRBD1 might be the D (5 bases). The clonotype was recovered from a human donor with Susac syndrome. CDR3 amino acids: CASSPTGLAVSPLHF. The CDR3 coding sequence is TGTGCCAGCAGCCCAACAGGACTGGCGGTTTCACCCCTCCACTTT.